This record covers a single T cell receptor beta chain. J gave up 0 bases and V 5 bases, and 4 bases lay outside the gene matches. Germline V gene sequence: CDR1 SGHRS, CDR2 YFSETQ. The length of the CDR3 is 16 residues. These data belong to a study of shared clonotypes between healthy human individuals. Study summary: Each donor's CD4 naive and CD4 memory cells filled three plates apiece, CD8 naive two, and CD8 memory one.

The authors ran the assay at deep level. Clones were read by immunoSEQ multiplex PCR, and TCRdb kept only the in-frame ones, dropping some. The data show more than 1.2 million clones, about 98.5% seen once. This clonotype was obtained from a young man in good health. This rearrangement joins TRBV5-1 to TRBJ2-1; 11 nucleotides agree with TRBD2. Sequencing was performed on naive CD4+ T cells sorted from blood. The subset is: CD45RA+ positively selected. CDR3 nucleotide sequence: TGCGCCAGCAGGACTAGCGGGACTACCTCCTACAATGAGCAGTTCTTC. This codes for CASRTSGTTSYNEQFF.